The rows below give T cell receptor beta chains drawn from one sample of a study of blood T cell repertoires in COVID-19. Here immunoSEQ multiplex PCR was the method, and the copy in TCRdb shows in-frame clones only, minus some. Of just over 150,000 clones in the sample, over 75% were seen once. The sample taken for sequencing was peripheral blood. These TCRs come from a middle-aged woman with acute or convalescent COVID-19. Each CDR3 is given with its conserved first and last residue. The D gene is left open where the match is weak. Clone size, where shown, is once, few, many, or a class for clones that have expanded.

V gene	clone size	D gene	J gene	CDR3 DNA	CDR3 protein
TRBV13	.	TRBD2	TRBJ2-2	TGTGCCAGCAGCCGTTCCGCGGGGGGAACCGGGGAGCTGTTTTTT	CASSRSAGGTGELFF
TRBV29-1	.	TRBD2	TRBJ2-5	TGCAGCGTGTTAGCGGGAGGGTTAGAGACCCAGTACTTC	CSVLAGGLETQYF
TRBV4-1	.	.	TRBJ1-1	TGCGCCAGCAGCCATAAAGGGGATGGGGACACTGAAGCTTTCTTT	CASSHKGDGDTEAFF
TRBV7-9	.	TRBD2	TRBJ2-3	TGTGCCAGCAGCCCCAGGGAGGGTATAGCCACAGATACGCAGTATTTT	CASSPREGIATDTQYF
TRBV7-8	.	TRBD2	TRBJ2-5	TGTGCCAGCAGCAGACTCGGACTAGCGGGAGTATTTGAGACCCAGTACTTC	CASSRLGLAGVFETQYF
TRBV19	.	TRBD1	TRBJ2-1	TGTGCCACTACTACCGGGACAGGGGGCTCTAATGAGCAGTTCTTC	CATTTGTGGSNEQFF
TRBV28	once	.	TRBJ1-5	TGTGCCAGCAGTCTCAGGGTAACTCAGCCCCAGCATTTT	CASSLRVTQPQHF
TRBV5-4	.	.	TRBJ2-1	TGTGCCAGCAAAGAGAAGCTAAGCTCCTACAATGAGCAGTTCTTC	CASKEKLSSYNEQFF
TRBV7-9	.	.	TRBJ1-1	TGTGCCAGCAGCCCCTGGAGTTCCACTGAAGCTTTCTTT	CASSPWSSTEAFF
TRBV11-2	.	TRBD2	TRBJ2-7	TGTGCCAGCAGCTTAGATCGGGAGACTAGCGGGAGCGGGGAGCAGTACTTC	CASSLDRETSGSGEQYF
TRBV7-8	.	TRBD1	TRBJ2-7	TGTGCCAGCAGCACCCGGACAGGCTCCTACGAGCAGTACTTC	CASSTRTGSYEQYF
TRBV5-4	.	.	TRBJ2-7	TGTGCCAGCAGCCAGCGGACGGGCAACTACGAGCAGTACTTC	CASSQRTGNYEQYF
TRBV23-1	once	TRBD1	TRBJ2-4	TGCGCCAGCAGTCAATCCGGGACAGGGGGGGCCGGAGCCAAAAACATTCAGTACTTC	CASSQSGTGGAGAKNIQYF
TRBV6-5	.	TRBD1	TRBJ2-1	TGTGCCAGCAGCGGACAGGGGGCCTACAATGAGCAGTTCTTC	CASSGQGAYNEQFF
TRBV18	.	.	TRBJ1-6	TGTGCCAGCTCACCCGGACTGCTAACTCATAATTCACCCCTCCACTTT	CASSPGLLTHNSPLHF
TRBV6-5	.	.	TRBJ2-7	TGTGCCAGCTGGAGGATAGGGAACTATGACGAGCAGTACTTC	CASWRIGNYDEQYF
TRBV2	.	.	TRBJ2-4	TGTGCCAGCAGTGGGCAGGACATCAAAAACATTCAGTACTTC	CASSGQDIKNIQYF
TRBV19	.	.	TRBJ2-1	TGTGCCAGGGGATTACAGGTCAACTACAATGAGCAGTTCTTC	CARGLQVNYNEQFF
TRBV28	.	.	TRBJ2-3	TGTGCCAGCAGTTTAGGGGGGGGCCACACAGATACGCAGTATTTT	CASSLGGGHTDTQYF
TRBV28	once	.	TRBJ2-3	TGTGCCAGCAGTTTTCGGGGGGCCAGCACAGATACGCAGTATTTT	CASSFRGASTDTQYF
TRBV29-1	few	.	TRBJ1-5	TGCAGCGTTGTAAGTGATGGCGGGCAGCCCCAGCATTTT	CSVVSDGGQPQHF
TRBV28	.	TRBD1	TRBJ1-5	TGTGCCAGCAGTTCCACAGGGGACGGTTTCAATCAGCCCCAGCATTTT	CASSSTGDGFNQPQHF
TRBV30	.	.	TRBJ2-3	TGTGCCTGGAGTGCCACACTAAATCCGCAGTATTTT	CAWSATLNPQYF
TRBV5-1	.	.	TRBJ2-2	TGCGCCAGCAGCTTGGCCCAGTTTACCGGGGAGCTGTTTTTT	CASSLAQFTGELFF
TRBV18	.	.	TRBJ2-2	TGTGCCAGCTCACCATATTACGCAGAATCGAACACCGGGGAGCTGTTTTTT	CASSPYYAESNTGELFF